These 27 T cell receptor beta chains came from one sample sequenced in a study of T-cell memory formation after mild COVID-19. TCRdb analysed the 5' RACE reads with MiXCR anew, one entry per CDR3 protein. The repertoire holds hundreds of thousands of distinct CDR3 sequences, with approximately 19% as singletons. The sequenced sample was PBMCs or a T cell subset sorted from them (not recorded which). The receptor set was obtained from a man in his late teens or twenties who had mild COVID-19 (a few samples of this study predate the infection). Cell type and time point are not known.

The rearrangement links TRBV24-1 to TRBJ2-1; 9 bases align to TRBD1. Germline V gene sequence: CDR1 KGHDR, CDR2 SFDVKD. CDR3 size: 15 residues. V was pared by 4 bases and J by 8 bases, with 8 bases of the junction left unmatched. CDR3 residues: CATSETGGALHEQFF. CDR3 in DNA: TGTGCCACCAGTGAAACAGGGGGCGCTTTACATGAGCAGTTCTTC.

Only a few counts were recorded for this clonotype. The chain has TRBV29-1 and TRBJ2-1; TRBD2 is a possible D gene (5 bases). The length of the CDR3 is 17 residues. Germline assignment: CDR1 SQVTM and CDR2 ANQGSEA. Trimming cost V 1 base and J 0 bases, with 16 bases left between them. The CDR3 loop is CSVEGRSRTSSYNEQFF. As DNA, the CDR3 is TGCAGCGTTGAAGGGAGGTCCAGAACGAGCTCCTACAATGAGCAGTTCTTC.

This clonotype was detected ten times or more. The J gene is TRBJ1-4, the V gene TRBV7-2, with D unclear. Germline V gene lookup returns CDR1 SGHTA and CDR2 FQGNSA. Trimming pared 6 bases from V and 8 bases from J, leaving 16 bases between. This CDR3 contains 14 residues. As DNA, the CDR3 is TGTGCCAGCAGACCTAGAGAAGGGCAGGAAAAACTGTTTTTT. Translating gives CASRPREGQEKLFF.

This clonotype was recorded a few times. The gene calls are TRBV11-2 and TRBJ1-3; 8 nucleotides agree with TRBD1. This CDR3 has 16 amino acids. Germline CDR1 and CDR2: SGHAT and FQNNGV. With 2 bases clipped from V and 3 bases from J, the junction kept 6 bases outside the gene matches. DNA for the CDR3: TGTGCCAGCAGCTTACAGTGGACAGGGATTGGAAACACCATATATTTT. Translation gives CASSLQWTGIGNTIYF. The full variable domain, with the rest looked up from reference TRBV11-2 and TRBJ1-3, is EAGVAQSPRYKIIEKRQSVAFWCNPISGHATLYWYQQILGQGPKLLIQFQNNGVVDDSQLPKDRFSAERLKGVDSTLKIQPAKLEDSAVYLCASSLQWTGIGNTIYFGEGSWLTVV.

With regard to this clonotype: Its ends do not fully match the called genes, so a read error is possible. The chain has TRBV14 and TRBJ2-3, with D perhaps matching TRBD2 (5 bases). CDR3 length equals 18 residues. CDR1 SGHDN and CDR2 FVKESK come from the germline V gene. For the CDR3, the DNA is TGTGCCAGCAGACAAGGTTGGGCCGGAACGGGGATGGGAGATACGCAGTATTTT. Residues: CASRQGWAGTGMGDTQYF. The full variable domain, completed using reference TRBV14 and TRBJ2-3, is EAGVTQFPSHSVIEKGQTVTLRCDPISGHDNLYWYRRVMGKEIKFLLHFVKESKQDESGMPNNRFLAERTGGTYSTLKVQPAELEDSGVYFCASRQGWAGTGMGDTQYFGPGTRLTVL.

Notes on this clonotype: This may be a read error: a much more frequent sequence differs by one nucleotide. This chain joins TRBV7-6 and TRBJ2-3, with D maybe TRBD2 (7 bases). V was pared by 3 bases and J by 4 bases, with 11 bases between. The CDR3 runs 14 residues. Germline V gene sequence: CDR1 SGHVS, CDR2 FNYEAQ. CDR3 sequence (DNA): TGTGCCAGCAGCTTCGGGGGGCCCGCAGATACGCAGTATTTT. Its translation is CASSFGGPADTQYF.

This clonotype was seen a few times. This chain links TRBV7-2 with TRBJ2-5; TRBD2 aligns across 7 bases. Germline V gene data show CDR1 as SGHTA and CDR2 as FQGNSA. The length of the CDR3 is 16 residues. The J segment lost 5 bases and the V segment lost 5 bases, leaving 14 bases of the junction unmatched. The CDR3 DNA reads as TGTGCCAGCAGCCTCCGATCTAGCGGCCTAGGGGAGACCCAGTACTTC. Translating it yields CASSLRSSGLGETQYF.

This clonotype was seen a handful of times. The rearrangement links TRBV3-1 to TRBJ2-7, with D perhaps TRBD2 (6 bases). Germline CDR1 LGHDT, CDR2 YNNKEL (reference sequence). Trimming removed 3 bases at V and 6 bases at J, with 12 bases between. This CDR3 region has 13 residues. Written as DNA, the CDR3 is TGTGCCAGCAGCCAGACTAGGCTCGGCGAGCAGTACGTC. It specifies CASSQTRLGEQYV.

This clonotype has a handful of counts. V is TRBV5-6 and J is TRBJ2-5; 10 nucleotides match TRBD2. V lost 7 bases and J lost 4; bases outside the gene matches: 10. Germline V CDR1 and CDR2: SGHDT, YYEEEE. The CDR3 is 15 amino acids. CDR3 in amino acids: CASASSGGARETQYF. The CDR3 DNA reads TGTGCCAGCGCGAGCAGCGGGGGGGCTCGAGAGACCCAGTACTTC.

This chain uses TRBV7-8 with TRBJ2-7; TRBD1 might be the D (6 bases). The CDR3 consists of 15 residues. V lost 1 base, J lost 0 bases, and 10 bases lay in between. CDR1 is SGHVS, CDR2 FQNEAQ, per germline. CDR3 amino acids: CASSLEGVGSYEQYF. The DNA of the CDR3 is TGTGCCAGCAGCTTAGAGGGGGTCGGCTCCTACGAGCAGTACTTC. Full variable domain (rest looked up from reference TRBV7-8 and TRBJ2-7): GAGVSQSPRYKVAKRGQDVALRCDPISGHVSLFWYQQALGQGPEFLTYFQNEAQLDKSGLPSDRFFAERPEGSVSTLKIQRTQQEDSAVYLCASSLEGVGSYEQYFGPGTRLTVT.

This clonotype was seen a few times. The CDR3: CASSRLHYTEAFF. Written as DNA, the CDR3 is TGTGCCAGCAGTAGGCTCCATTACACTGAAGCTTTCTTT. The chain recombines TRBV27 with TRBJ1-1; D unclear. Trimming took 5 bases from V and 3 from J, leaving 10 bases between them. CDR3 size: 13 residues. Germline-derived CDR1 and CDR2 are MNHEY and SMNVEV (reference sequence).

V and J are TRBV6-4 and TRBJ1-5; TRBD1 matches at 10 bases. The V and J ends lost 4 bases and 6 bases, in that order; junction bases with no gene match: 3. This CDR3 region has 14 residues. CDR1 and CDR2 from the germline V gene are MRHNA and SNTAGT. The CDR3 protein is CASSAGQGIQPQHF. The CDR3 nucleotides are TGTGCCAGCAGTGCGGGACAGGGGATTCAGCCCCAGCATTTT.

V is TRBV7-2 and J is TRBJ2-5; 9 nucleotides agree with TRBD1. The CDR3 spans 14 residues. Trimming at V came to 5 bases and at J to 5 bases, leaving 6 bases not matched to a gene. CDR1 SGHTA and CDR2 FQGNSA come from the germline V gene. The CDR3 reads CASSDRGGQETQYF. The CDR3 nucleotides read TGTGCCAGCAGCGACAGGGGGGGACAGGAGACCCAGTACTTC.

In this sample, this clonotype turned up many times. V and J are TRBV12-3 or TRBV12-4 and TRBJ2-5; no clear D gene. The CDR3 consists of 15 residues. Trimming cost V 3 bases and J 5 bases, with 16 bases left between them. This CDR3 is CASSFGSGVMETQYF. DNA for the CDR3: TGTGCCAGCAGTTTCGGTAGTGGGGTGATGGAGACCCAGTACTTC.

This chain links TRBV5-1 with TRBJ1-3; unclear D gene. This CDR3 is built from 15 residues. V was clipped by 0 bases and J by 4 bases, with 11 bases between them. Germline V gene sequence: CDR1 SGHRS, CDR2 YFSETQ. The CDR3 DNA follows: TGCGCCAGCAGCTTGGAACGAGGCCAGGGAAACACCATATATTTT. The encoded protein is CASSLERGQGNTIYF.

This clonotype has a handful of counts. The rearrangement links TRBV10-3 to TRBJ1-2; TRBD1 might be the D (6 bases). Germline lookup yields CDR1 ENHRY and CDR2 SYGVKD. The ends were cut back, 2 bases at V and 4 bases at J, with 14 bases in the middle. The CDR3 contains 15 residues. CDR3 in DNA: TGTGCCATCAGTGAGACCGGTACAGGGAGCTATGGCTACACCTTC. Translated: CAISETGTGSYGYTF.

Ten or more counts support this clonotype. Here the CDR3 DNA reads TGTGCCAGCAGCTGGGCAGGGGGTTCCTACAATGAGCAGTTCTTC. Translating gives CASSWAGGSYNEQFF. The chain employs TRBV7-3 and TRBJ2-1, with 7 bases matching TRBD1. The junction had 4 bases not matched to a gene; V was cut back by 4 bases and J by 1 base. CDR3 length equals 15 residues. CDR1 is SGHTA and CDR2 is FQGTGA in the germline V gene.

The sample holds a few counts of this clonotype. The gene calls are TRBV2 and TRBJ2-3; 8 nucleotides align to TRBD2. Per germline, CDR1 SNHLY and CDR2 FYNNEI. Trimming at V came to 7 bases and at J to 5 bases, leaving 5 bases not matched to a gene. The CDR3 runs to 13 residues. The CDR3 DNA follows: TGTGCCAGCAATCGGGGGGGGCTAGATACGCAGTATTTT. Its protein product is CASNRGGLDTQYF. The variable domain in full, completed from reference TRBV2 and TRBJ2-3, reads EPEVTQTPSHQVTQMGQEVILRCVPISNHLYFYWYRQILGQKVEFLVSFYNNEISEKSEIFDDQFSVERPDGSNFTLKIRSTKLEDSAMYFCASNRGGLDTQYFGPGTRLTVL.

This clonotype came up a few times. The V call is TRBV4-1, the J call TRBJ2-5, with D perhaps matching TRBD1 or TRBD2 (5 bases each). Germline V gene data show CDR1 as MGHRA and CDR2 as YSYEKL. Trimming stripped 4 bases from V and 1 base from J, with 13 bases between. CDR3 length: 15 residues. In DNA form, the CDR3 reads TGCGCCAGCAGCCCCCAAACGGGGCTCCAAGAGACCCAGTACTTC. Translating gives CASSPQTGLQETQYF.

This clonotype was seen more than once but under ten times. The chain couples TRBV12-3 or TRBV12-4 to TRBJ1-2; D is unclear. The CDR3 runs to 13 residues. The V gene lost 2 bases and the J gene lost 2 bases, with 6 bases spanning the gap. CDR3 protein: CASSLKRNYGYTF. The CDR3 nucleotides are TGTGCCAGCAGTTTAAAGCGGAACTATGGCTACACCTTC.

This clonotype was picked up a small number of times. The chain links TRBV6-6 to TRBJ2-2; TRBD1 might be the D (6 bases). Germline lookup yields CDR1 MNHNY and CDR2 SVGAGI (reference sequence). This CDR3 region has 12 residues. With 10 bases removed from V and 7 bases from J, the gap between germline ends came to 13 bases. CDR3 sequence: CATQGYDGELFF. The DNA of the CDR3 is TGTGCCACACAGGGTTATGACGGGGAGCTGTTTTTT.

Ten or more counts support this clonotype. The V gene is TRBV6-2 or TRBV6-3, the J gene TRBJ2-5; TRBD2 might be the D (5 bases). With 0 bases removed from V and 4 bases from J, the gap between germline ends came to 6 bases. Germline V gene sequence: CDR1 MNHEY, CDR2 SVGEGT. The CDR3 consists of 13 residues. CDR3 nucleotides: TGTGCCAGCAGTTACTCGAGGGCAGAGACCCAGTACTTC. Translation gives CASSYSRAETQYF.

CDR3 in amino acids: CASSLSRDTGWAFF. The DNA for the CDR3 is TGTGCCAGCAGCCTCAGCCGGGACACCGGGTGGGCTTTCTTT. The chain joins TRBV28 to TRBJ1-1; D may be TRBD1 (6 bases). The CDR3 has 14 amino acids. The V end was cut by 6 bases, the J end by 11 bases, with 22 bases between. Germline-derived CDR1 and CDR2 are MDHEN and SYDVKM.

The J gene is TRBJ2-3, the V gene TRBV7-6; possible D gene TRBD1, 5 bases. Trimming removed 5 bases at V and 1 base at J, with 10 bases between. The CDR3 runs to 14 residues. Germline lookup yields CDR1 SGHVS and CDR2 FNYEAQ. This chain's CDR3 is CASSPLGGTDTQYF. The CDR3 bases are TGTGCCAGCAGCCCCTTAGGGGGCACAGATACGCAGTATTTT.

The chain is built from TRBV11-2 and TRBJ2-1; possibly TRBD1 or TRBD2 for D (6 bases each). Between the trimmed V and J ends, which lost 5 bases and 0 bases, there was a span of 14 bases. Germline CDR1 reads SGHAT; CDR2 reads FQNNGV. CDR3 size: 16 residues. The CDR3 region has the DNA TGTGCCAGCAGCCTTGGGGGGCGAAGCTCCTACAATGAGCAGTTCTTC. This gives the protein CASSLGGRSSYNEQFF.

In its sample, this clonotype was seen a few times. The rearrangement joins TRBV4-3 to TRBJ1-6; D unresolved. V lost 1 base to trimming and J lost 9 bases, with 10 bases between them. In germline, CDR1 is LGHNA, CDR2 YSLEER. The CDR3 runs 14 residues. The CDR3 here is CASSQGQDPSPLHF. The CDR3 region has the DNA TGCGCCAGCAGCCAAGGGCAGGACCCTTCACCCCTCCACTTT.

This clonotype was counted between two and nine times. The chain employs TRBV5-5 and TRBJ2-3; D ambiguous. There are 14 residues in the CDR3. Germline V gene lookup returns CDR1 SGHKS and CDR2 YYEKEE (reference sequence). V lost 7 bases to trimming and J lost 2 bases, with 14 bases between them. The CDR3 region has the DNA TGTGCCAGCTCCGACCTAGGATTCACAGATACGCAGTATTTT. It translates to CASSDLGFTDTQYF.